This paragraph reports one TCR beta chain. Its antigen is unknown. This entry comes from a study of T cell clonotyping in hematopoietic cell transplantation. Study-level findings and limits: Higher Inverse Simpson Index values in graft donor and pretransplant recipient predicted broader posttransplant TCR diversity. Without cell sorting, CD4 versus CD8 contributions remain unresolved.

Here immunoSEQ multiplex PCR was the method, and the copy in TCRdb shows in-frame clones only, minus some. Here the sample spans tens of thousands of clones, over 85% being singletons. The CDR3 covers 14 residues. V lost 5 bases, J lost 2 bases, and 12 bases lay in between. The germline V gene has CDR1 SGHTA and CDR2 FQGNSA. Documented time point: recipient sample about 28 days before transplant, after cytoreduction. Blood collection times were about day -28 and days 30, 100, 180 posttransplant. The specimen comprised peripheral blood mononuclear cells, sampled before stem cell transplant. The rearrangement links TRBV7-2 to TRBJ1-2; D unclear. This TCR derives from a man aged 35 to 55 with chronic myeloid leukemia. Some clones in this sample may be carry-over from other donors' samples. In nucleotides, the CDR3 is TGTGCCAGCAGCACCCGGGTTGTCAACTATGGCTACACCTTC. Amino acid sequence: CASSTRVVNYGYTF.